Each of the 12 T cell receptor beta chains below was sequenced from the same sample in a study of T cell repertoires and Cas9 in healthy adults. Sequencing used immunoSEQ multiplex PCR; TCRdb keeps in-frame clones, though not all of them. This table has over 12,000 clones, roughly 87% appearing once. The sequenced sample consisted of Tregs (CD4+, CD25+, CD127-, CD137-, CD154-) from PBMCs; culture status not recorded. These receptors all stem from a human donor in good health.

The J gene is TRBJ1-6, the V gene TRBV12-5, with TRBD1 as a possible D gene (6 bases). CDR3 length equals 14 residues. Germline CDR1 is LGHNT and CDR2 is FRNRAP. With 6 bases removed from V and 3 bases from J, the gap between germline ends came to 9 bases. The CDR3 coding sequence is TGTGCTAGTGGCCCGGACAGCTATAATTCACCCCTCCACTTT. This codes for CASGPDSYNSPLHF.

The genes are TRBV6-6 and TRBJ1-1; D is ambiguous. The CDR3 has 14 residues. Germline V gives CDR1 MNHNY, CDR2 SVGAGI (reference sequence). Trimming removed 6 bases from V and 10 bases from J, with 21 bases in between. The CDR3 coding sequence is TGTGCCAGCAGCCGACCCGGGTCCGGGTTTGGAGCTTTCTTT. It translates to CASSRPGSGFGAFF.

This chain uses TRBV6-1 with TRBJ2-7; D assignment may be TRBD1 or TRBD2 (5 bases each). The V gene's germline CDR1 is MNHNS and CDR2 SASEGT. This CDR3 is built from 14 residues. V gave up 6 bases and J gave up 7 bases, with 19 bases separating them. The CDR3 nucleotides read TGTGCCAGCAGCCACCGGGGCCCACAAGGGGAGCAGTACTTC. It encodes CASSHRGPQGEQYF.

This sequence joins TRBV7-2 and TRBJ2-7, with D unclear. Germline V lookup: CDR1 SGHTA, CDR2 FQGNSA. This CDR3 contains 13 residues. Trimming removed 5 bases from V and 6 bases from J, with 14 bases in between. The CDR3 coding sequence is TGTGCCAGCAGCCCCCGCCTTCGTGGCGAGCAGTACGTC. Translating gives CASSPRLRGEQYV.

This clone appeared once. The chain uses TRBV5-5 and TRBJ2-7; TRBD2 matches 7 bases. The germline V gene has CDR1 SGHKS and CDR2 YYEKEE (reference sequence). J lost 7 bases, V lost 0 bases, and 7 bases had no gene match. There are 14 residues in the CDR3. The CDR3 is CASSLEPGGWEQYF. As DNA, the CDR3 is TGTGCCAGCAGCTTGGAACCGGGAGGTTGGGAGCAGTACTTC.

The chain employs TRBV9 and TRBJ2-7, with a weak D call TRBD2 (6 bases). The germline V and J ends were trimmed by 0 bases and 3 bases, with 13 bases remaining between them. The germline CDR1 and CDR2 sequences are SGDLS and YYNGEE. CDR3 size: 15 residues. As DNA, the CDR3 is TGTGCCAGCAGCGTAGCCGGGGGATATAACTACGAGCAGTACTTC. Translating it yields CASSVAGGYNYEQYF.

This clone has just one count. The chain employs TRBV23-1 and TRBJ1-1; D uncertain. TRBV23-1 is recorded as an ORF, its role being uncertain. CDR3 size: 15 residues. V gave up 3 bases and J gave up 3 bases, with 14 bases separating them. CDR3 protein: CASSHRGDMDTEAFF. The CDR3 coding sequence is TGCGCCAGCAGTCATCGCGGGGATATGGACACTGAAGCTTTCTTT.

This rearrangement joins TRBV2 to TRBJ2-4, with 8 positions matching TRBD1. CDR1 is SNHLY and CDR2 is FYNNEI in the germline V gene. The CDR3 contains 14 residues. J was trimmed by 9 bases and V by 7 bases; bases with no gene match: 11. The CDR3 nucleotides are TGTGCCAGCATGGACGTAGGCAGGGGGCTCATTCAGTACTTC. Translated: CASMDVGRGLIQYF.

This chain connects TRBV5-1 to TRBJ2-1, with 8 bases fitting TRBD2. Trimming removed 0 bases from V and 2 bases from J; junction bases left unmatched: 7. The CDR3 length is 17 residues. Germline CDR1 SGHRS, CDR2 YFSETQ. The CDR3 nucleotides are TGCGCCAGCAGCTTGGTAACTAGCGGTCGACCCTACAATGAGCAGTTCTTC. This sequence encodes CASSLVTSGRPYNEQFF.

This clone was seen more than once but under ten times. The chain carries TRBV25-1 and TRBJ1-4; D unclear. V shed 1 base and J shed 5 bases, with 20 bases lying between them. The length of the CDR3 is 18 residues. CDR1 is MGHDK and CDR2 is SYGVNS in the germline V gene. In nucleotides, the CDR3 is TGTGCCAGCAGTGAATTTTCCGGAGGCCCTAACAGAAATGAAAAACTGTTTTTT. Translation: CASSEFSGGPNRNEKLFF. The variable domain in full, completed from reference TRBV25-1 and TRBJ1-4, reads EADIYQTPRYLVIGTGKKITLECSQTMGHDKMYWYQQDPGMELHLIHYSYGVNSTEKGDLSSESTVSRIRTEHFPLTLESARPSHTSQYLCASSEFSGGPNRNEKLFFGSGTQLSVL.

This chain uses TRBV11-2 with TRBJ1-1; D is ambiguous. The germline V gene encodes CDR1 SGHAT and CDR2 FQNNGV. Trimming took off 5 bases at V and 1 base at J, with 11 bases between the two ends. The CDR3 has 14 amino acids. CDR3 DNA sequence: TGTGCCAGCAGCGGCAAGGTCCCGAACACTGAAGCTTTCTTT. It yields the protein CASSGKVPNTEAFF.

Here the CDR3 reads CASSIAVADTQYF. For the CDR3, the DNA is TGTGCCAGTAGTATAGCCGTAGCGGATACGCAGTATTTT. The chain has TRBV19 and TRBJ2-3; possibly TRBD2 for D (5 bases). The V gene's germline CDR1 is LNHDA and CDR2 SQIVND (reference sequence). The V gene lost 1 base and the J gene lost 6 bases, with 8 bases spanning the gap. The CDR3 extends over 13 amino acids.